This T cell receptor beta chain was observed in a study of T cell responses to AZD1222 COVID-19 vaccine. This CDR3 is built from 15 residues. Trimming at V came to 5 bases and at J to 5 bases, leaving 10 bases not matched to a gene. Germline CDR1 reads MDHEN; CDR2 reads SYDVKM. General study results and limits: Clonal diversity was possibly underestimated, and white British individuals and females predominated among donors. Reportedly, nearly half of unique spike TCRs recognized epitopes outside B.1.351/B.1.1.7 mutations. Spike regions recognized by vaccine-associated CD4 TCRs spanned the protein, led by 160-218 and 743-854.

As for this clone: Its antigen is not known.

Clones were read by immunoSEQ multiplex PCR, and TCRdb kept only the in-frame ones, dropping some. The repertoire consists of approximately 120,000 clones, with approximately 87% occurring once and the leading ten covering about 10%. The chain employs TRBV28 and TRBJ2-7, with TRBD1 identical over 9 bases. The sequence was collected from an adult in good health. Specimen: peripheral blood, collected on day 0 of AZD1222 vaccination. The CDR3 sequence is CASSRWDRVGHEQYF. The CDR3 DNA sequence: TGTGCCAGCAGTCGTTGGGACAGGGTGGGACACGAGCAGTACTTC.